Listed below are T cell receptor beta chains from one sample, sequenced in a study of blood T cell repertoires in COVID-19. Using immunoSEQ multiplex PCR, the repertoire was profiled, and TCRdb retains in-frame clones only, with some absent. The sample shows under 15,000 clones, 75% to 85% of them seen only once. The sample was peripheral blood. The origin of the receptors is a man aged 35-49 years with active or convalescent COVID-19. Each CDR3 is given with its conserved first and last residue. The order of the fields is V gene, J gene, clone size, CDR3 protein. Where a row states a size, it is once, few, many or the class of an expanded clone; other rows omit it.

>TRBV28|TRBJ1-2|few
CAGASTANYGYTF
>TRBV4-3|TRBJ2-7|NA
CASSQDHPGRAWSEQYF
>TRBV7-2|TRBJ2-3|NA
CASSRDHGGTQYF
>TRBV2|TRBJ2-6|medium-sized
CAGLERGANVLTF
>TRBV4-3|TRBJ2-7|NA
CASSQVLQRESAYEQYF
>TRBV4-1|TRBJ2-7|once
CASSQDSGFYEQYF
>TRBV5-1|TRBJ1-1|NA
CASSYSGQGLTEAFF
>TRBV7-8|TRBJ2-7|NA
CASSSAPGTGLFYEQYF
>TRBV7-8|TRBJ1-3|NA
CASSRIARRGSGNTIYF
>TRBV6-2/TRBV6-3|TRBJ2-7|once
CASSYDETGSSCEQYF
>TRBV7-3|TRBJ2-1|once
CASSLRDLGGGNEQFF
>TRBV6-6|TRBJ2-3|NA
CASSPWTSGSTDTQYF